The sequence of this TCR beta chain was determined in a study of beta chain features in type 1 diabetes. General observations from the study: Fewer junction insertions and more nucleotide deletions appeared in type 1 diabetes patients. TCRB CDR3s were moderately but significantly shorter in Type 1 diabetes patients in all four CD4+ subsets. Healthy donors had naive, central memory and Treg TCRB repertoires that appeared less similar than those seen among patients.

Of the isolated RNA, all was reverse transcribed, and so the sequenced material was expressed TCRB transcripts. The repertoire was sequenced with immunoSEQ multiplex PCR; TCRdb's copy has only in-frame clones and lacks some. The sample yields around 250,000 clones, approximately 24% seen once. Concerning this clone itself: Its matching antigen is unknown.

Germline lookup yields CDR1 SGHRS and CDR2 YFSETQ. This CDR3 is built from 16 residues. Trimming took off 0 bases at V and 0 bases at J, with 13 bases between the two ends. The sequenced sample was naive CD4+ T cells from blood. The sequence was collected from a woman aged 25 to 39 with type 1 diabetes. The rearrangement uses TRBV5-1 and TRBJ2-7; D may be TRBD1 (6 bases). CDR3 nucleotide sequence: TGCGCCAGCAGCTTGGGCCTCCGGGACAACTCCTACGAGCAGTACTTC. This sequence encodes CASSLGLRDNSYEQYF.